The sequence of this T cell receptor beta chain was determined in a study of T-cell reconstitution after alpha-beta-depleted transplantation in children. This clonotype was counted many times. The TCRbeta library incorporated unique molecular identifiers. From the PCR reads, TCRdb called clonotypes with MiXCR, one entry per CDR3 protein. The sample includes roughly 180,000 distinct CDR3 sequences, 11% of them seen just once. Germline V CDR1 and CDR2: DFQATT, SNEGSKA (reference sequence). This CDR3 has 14 residues. V was cut by 3 bases and J by 1 base, with 12 bases left in between. This sequence was found in a boy between 2 and 10 years old with acute myeloid leukemia, due to receive a stem cell transplant. The material sequenced was PBMCs, taken before TCRalphabeta/CD19-depleted stem cell transplant. This chain joins TRBV20-1 and TRBJ1-1; D is possibly TRBD1 (6 bases). The CDR3 region is CSARGGAQNTEAFF. CDR3 coding DNA: TGCAGTGCTAGGGGGGGGGCGCAGAACACTGAAGCTTTCTTT.